This is a list of T cell receptor beta chains from one sample in a study of blood T cells in healthy people across ages. TCRdb re-called the 5' RACE reads with MiXCR, one entry per CDR3 protein. The repertoire holds under 800,000 distinct CDR3 sequences, with around 40% as singletons. The sequenced material came from blood. The receptor source for this set is a woman aged 55-70 years in good health. Each CDR3 is given with its conserved first and last residue. D genes are given only for firm matches. Size values are once, few and many counts, or a class for expanded clones, and some rows have none.

D,V,J,size,CDR3,DNA
TRBD1,TRBV12-3/TRBV12-4,TRBJ1-2,-,CASSLAGTVLANYGYTF,TGTGCCAGCAGTTTAGCTGGGACAGTCCTAGCTAACTATGGCTACACCTTC
-,TRBV7-2,TRBJ2-5,few,CASSLSGAYQETQYF,TGTGCCAGCAGCTTAAGTGGAGCGTACCAAGAGACCCAGTACTTC
-,TRBV7-3,TRBJ2-1,-,CASSSQRGGEQFF,TGTGCCAGCAGCTCTCAGAGGGGGGGGGAGCAGTTCTTC
-,TRBV6-2/TRBV6-3,TRBJ2-7,many,CASSYPRRENAYEQYF,TGTGCCAGCAGTTACCCCAGGAGGGAGAACGCCTACGAGCAGTACTTC
-,TRBV6-1,TRBJ2-7,-,CASTLSHSAEGEQYF,TGTGCCAGCACTCTAAGCCACTCAGCGGAGGGTGAGCAGTACTTC
TRBD2,TRBV20-1,TRBJ2-2,once,CSAQTSGLPGELFF,TGCAGTGCCCAGACTAGCGGCTTGCCCGGGGAGCTGTTTTTT
TRBD1,TRBV12-3/TRBV12-4,TRBJ2-1,-,CASSFRQGVGYNEQFF,TGTGCCAGCAGTTTTCGGCAGGGGGTCGGGTACAATGAGCAGTTCTTC
-,TRBV4-3,TRBJ1-1,few,CASSQGGGNTEAFF,TGCGCCAGCAGCCAGGGAGGGGGAAACACTGAAGCTTTCTTT
TRBD2,TRBV7-2,TRBJ2-7,few,CASSRGGSSSYEQYF,TGTGCCAGCAGCAGAGGCGGGAGTTCCTCCTACGAGCAGTACTTC
-,TRBV11-2,TRBJ2-3,-,CASSRPENYVDTQYF,TGTGCCAGCAGCAGGCCTGAAAATTATGTAGATACGCAGTATTTT
-,TRBV7-9,TRBJ2-2,few,CASSLGSSGELFF,TGTGCCAGCAGCTTAGGGTCTTCCGGGGAGCTGTTTTTT
TRBD1,TRBV7-2,TRBJ1-2,few,CASSPGTGGADGYTF,TGTGCCAGCAGCCCGGGGACAGGGGGCGCCGATGGCTACACCTTC
-,TRBV7-9,TRBJ2-7,-,CASSFRGVGNEQYF,TGTGCCAGCAGCTTTCGAGGGGTGGGAAATGAGCAGTACTTC
-,TRBV29-1,TRBJ2-7,many,CSVRGRGREQYF,TGCAGCGTTCGGGGGCGAGGTCGCGAGCAGTACTTC
-,TRBV12-3/TRBV12-4,TRBJ2-3,-,CASSLVVHTDTQYF,TGTGCCAGCAGTTTAGTTGTCCACACAGATACGCAGTATTTT
TRBD1,TRBV16,TRBJ1-2,few,CASSQRQGADGYTF,TGTGCCAGCAGCCAAAGACAGGGGGCGGATGGCTACACCTTC
TRBD1,TRBV12-3/TRBV12-4,TRBJ1-4,-,CASSPGQAGEKLFF,TGTGCCAGCAGCCCAGGACAGGCGGGTGAAAAACTGTTTTTT
TRBD2,TRBV28,TRBJ2-7,many,CASSPTGTSVYEQYF,TGTGCCAGCAGCCCCACCGGGACTAGCGTGTACGAGCAGTACTTC
TRBD1,TRBV2,TRBJ2-7,-,CASSGTGIYEQYF,TGTGCCAGCAGCGGGACAGGGATCTACGAGCAGTACTTC
-,TRBV12-5,TRBJ1-1,once,CAIAPGPVVGGTEAFF,TGTGCTATAGCGCCGGGACCCGTTGTGGGAGGCACTGAAGCTTTCTTT
-,TRBV7-9,TRBJ2-7,once,CASRELDEQYF,TGTGCCAGCAGGGAACTCGACGAGCAGTACTTC
-,TRBV11-3,TRBJ2-3,-,CASSSLPSPDTQYF,TGTGCCAGCAGCTCCCTACCGAGCCCAGATACGCAGTATTTT
-,TRBV20-1,TRBJ2-1,-,CSATPFAGLSDEQFF,TGCAGTGCTACCCCATTTGCGGGATTGAGCGATGAGCAGTTCTTC
-,TRBV20-1,TRBJ1-5,-,CSARAATRQPQHF,TGCAGTGCTAGAGCTGCGACCCGCCAGCCCCAGCATTTT
-,TRBV29-1,TRBJ1-1,once,CSAFGGMTEAFF,TGCAGCGCCTTTGGAGGGATGACTGAAGCTTTCTTT
TRBD2,TRBV7-2,TRBJ2-1,few,CASSLGGAGGPAYNEQFF,TGTGCCAGCAGCTTAGGCGGAGCGGGAGGGCCAGCCTACAATGAGCAGTTCTTC
TRBD1,TRBV27,TRBJ1-5,-,CASSGQGGAQPQHF,TGTGCCAGCAGCGGACAGGGTGGCGCTCAGCCCCAGCATTTT
-,TRBV29-1,TRBJ1-1,-,CSVASGLETFF,TGCAGCGTTGCGTCAGGATTAGAGACTTTCTTT
TRBD2,TRBV27,TRBJ2-4,few,CASSPLAGEFSAKNIQYF,TGTGCCAGCAGTCCCCTAGCGGGAGAATTCTCAGCCAAAAACATTCAGTACTTC
-,TRBV29-1,TRBJ2-1,-,CSAIRGYNEQFF,TGCAGCGCCATTCGGGGGTACAATGAGCAGTTCTTC
-,TRBV7-3,TRBJ1-1,few,CASSSPNLNTEAFF,TGTGCCAGCAGCTCTCCAAACTTGAACACTGAAGCTTTCTTT
-,TRBV15,TRBJ2-7,many,CATSRGQGSREQYF,TGTGCCACCAGCAGAGGACAAGGTTCTCGGGAGCAGTACTTC
-,TRBV4-2,TRBJ2-4,-,CASGRAGRGGEQYF,TGTGCCAGCGGCCGAGCTGGCAGGGGTGGAGAGCAGTACTTC
-,TRBV20-1,TRBJ1-1,-,CSARDHRSNTEAFF,TGCAGTGCTAGAGACCACAGAAGTAACACTGAAGCTTTCTTT
-,TRBV7-2,TRBJ1-2,-,CASIPAVGGYGYTF,TGTGCCAGCATCCCCGCGGTGGGTGGCTATGGCTACACCTTC
-,TRBV10-3,TRBJ2-3,few,CAISDNTDTQYF,TGTGCCATCTCGGATAATACAGATACGCAGTATTTT
-,TRBV5-4,TRBJ2-5,few,CASSLEQGSYNEQYF,TGTGCCAGCAGCTTGGAACAGGGTTCCTACAATGAGCAGTACTTC